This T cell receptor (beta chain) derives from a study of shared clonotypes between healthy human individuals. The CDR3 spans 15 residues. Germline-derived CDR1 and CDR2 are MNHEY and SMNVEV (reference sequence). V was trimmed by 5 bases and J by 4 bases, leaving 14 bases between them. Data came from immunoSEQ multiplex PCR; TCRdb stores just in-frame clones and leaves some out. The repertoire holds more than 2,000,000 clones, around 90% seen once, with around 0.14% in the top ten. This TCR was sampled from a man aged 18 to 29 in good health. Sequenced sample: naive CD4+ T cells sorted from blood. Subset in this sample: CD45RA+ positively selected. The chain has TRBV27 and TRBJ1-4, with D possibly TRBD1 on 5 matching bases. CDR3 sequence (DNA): TGTGCCAGCAGTCCCCGCAGGGAAAATAATGAAAAACTGTTTTTT. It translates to CASSPRRENNEKLFF.